This TCR beta chain appears in the sequencing data of a study of prognosis after radiotherapy for stage I lung cancer. Across the whole study: Medically, all non-small cell lung cancer patients were deemed inoperable.

The genomic DNA TCR beta CDR3 region underwent two rounds of multiplex PCR. Round-one PCR had primers specific to each TRBV and TRBJ gene. Primers of the universal type were employed in the second round of PCR. TCRdb passed the multiplex PCR reads through MiXCR, listing each CDR3 protein once. The table lists about 9,000 distinct CDR3 sequences, 62% of them singletons. Trimming cost V 4 bases and J 6 bases; bases outside gene matches: 5. This CDR3 spans 16 amino acids. Germline CDR1 MNHEY, CDR2 SMNVEV (reference sequence). Study-wide results and caveats: Tumor-specific status of the expanded TCR clones was not determined in the analysis.

In regard to this clonotype: What it binds is not known.

The chain carries TRBV27 and TRBJ2-2, with 13 bases that match TRBD2. The source material was PBMCs, sampled before or after stereotactic body radiation therapy (not recorded which). The source is a donor aged 50 or older with non-small cell lung cancer. The CDR3 sequence is CASSSLAGGPAGELFF. Written as DNA, the CDR3 is TGTGCCAGCAGTTCACTAGCGGGAGGGCCCGCCGGGGAGCTGTTTTTT.